These T cell receptor beta chains were read from a single sample in a study of PD-1 and CTLA-4 blockade in melanoma. Sequencing was performed with immunoSEQ multiplex PCR; in TCRdb, only in-frame clones are kept and a portion is missing. The table lists about 32,000 clones, around 90% of them singletons. This sample comprised CD8+ T cells from peripheral blood, obtained from a patient given anti-PD-1 treatment. All receptors come from a human donor with melanoma. CDR3s leave out the opening cysteine and the closing phenylalanine or tryptophan. The D gene is left open where the match is weak.

len: 10
v_gene: TRBV30
d_gene: NA
j_gene: TRBJ1-1
CDR3aa: AWNLQNTEAF

len: 11
v_gene: TRBV6-5
d_gene: NA
j_gene: TRBJ2-7
CDR3aa: ASSRDGPYEQY

len: 11
v_gene: TRBV6-5
d_gene: NA
j_gene: TRBJ1-3
CDR3aa: ASRTPGGNTIY

len: 10
v_gene: TRBV11-3
d_gene: NA
j_gene: TRBJ1-1
CDR3aa: ASSLGDTEAF

len: 13
v_gene: TRBV2
d_gene: NA
j_gene: TRBJ1-5
CDR3aa: ASTGGDYGGQPQH

len: 13
v_gene: TRBV7-9
d_gene: TRBD1
j_gene: TRBJ1-2
CDR3aa: ASSQGQGSSRGYT

len: 13
v_gene: TRBV4-2
d_gene: NA
j_gene: TRBJ1-2
CDR3aa: ASRHVTGTNYGYT

len: 14
v_gene: TRBV10-3
d_gene: NA
j_gene: TRBJ1-1
CDR3aa: AISWTLTRRNTEAF

len: 12
v_gene: TRBV5-5
d_gene: TRBD2
j_gene: TRBJ2-3
CDR3aa: ASSLIGGADTQY

len: 11
v_gene: TRBV7-9
d_gene: TRBD1
j_gene: TRBJ2-1
CDR3aa: ASSPEQGNEQF

len: 13
v_gene: TRBV28
d_gene: TRBD1
j_gene: TRBJ2-2
CDR3aa: ASSIGGADTGELF

len: 11
v_gene: TRBV2
d_gene: NA
j_gene: TRBJ2-7
CDR3aa: ASSQVQSYEQY

len: 13
v_gene: TRBV5-4
d_gene: TRBD2
j_gene: TRBJ2-7
CDR3aa: ASSSGLADSYEQY

len: 14
v_gene: TRBV6-2/TRBV6-3
d_gene: NA
j_gene: TRBJ2-1
CDR3aa: ASSSSRGLTYNEQF

len: 11
v_gene: TRBV19
d_gene: TRBD1
j_gene: TRBJ1-5
CDR3aa: ASGDRENQPQH

len: 11
v_gene: TRBV19
d_gene: NA
j_gene: TRBJ2-7
CDR3aa: AIIRGWGPEQY

len: 11
v_gene: TRBV24-1
d_gene: NA
j_gene: TRBJ1-1
CDR3aa: ATSPGWNTEAF

len: 14
v_gene: TRBV11-1
d_gene: TRBD2
j_gene: TRBJ2-3
CDR3aa: ASSPRTSGGPDTQY

len: 11
v_gene: TRBV2
d_gene: NA
j_gene: TRBJ1-4
CDR3aa: ATAGVPIEKLF

len: 13
v_gene: TRBV3-1/TRBV3-2
d_gene: TRBD1
j_gene: TRBJ1-1
CDR3aa: ASSQERQGTTEAF

len: 13
v_gene: TRBV4-1
d_gene: TRBD1
j_gene: TRBJ1-4
CDR3aa: ASSSTGGAEEKLF

len: 9
v_gene: TRBV11-2
d_gene: NA
j_gene: TRBJ2-7
CDR3aa: ASSSSYEQY

len: 10
v_gene: TRBV27
d_gene: NA
j_gene: TRBJ2-2
CDR3aa: ASSSPDRELF

len: 13
v_gene: TRBV6-1
d_gene: NA
j_gene: TRBJ2-1
CDR3aa: ASSEPGTAYNEQF

len: 13
v_gene: TRBV30
d_gene: NA
j_gene: TRBJ2-3
CDR3aa: AWSVRATSTDTQY

len: 12
v_gene: TRBV27
d_gene: NA
j_gene: TRBJ1-1
CDR3aa: ASSLSRTNTEAF

len: 11
v_gene: TRBV14
d_gene: NA
j_gene: TRBJ2-7
CDR3aa: ASRAETLACQY

len: 12
v_gene: TRBV28
d_gene: NA
j_gene: TRBJ1-3
CDR3aa: ASSLGGIGNTIY

len: 11
v_gene: TRBV7-9
d_gene: NA
j_gene: TRBJ1-1
CDR3aa: ASGGRGPPEAF

len: 12
v_gene: TRBV7-6
d_gene: TRBD1
j_gene: TRBJ1-3
CDR3aa: ASSQDRVGNTIY

len: 11
v_gene: TRBV15
d_gene: NA
j_gene: TRBJ1-6
CDR3aa: ATSMSGNSPLH

len: 13
v_gene: TRBV28
d_gene: TRBD2
j_gene: TRBJ2-7
CDR3aa: ASSLDLGGGYEQY

len: 13
v_gene: TRBV5-4
d_gene: TRBD2
j_gene: TRBJ2-1
CDR3aa: ASSFVAGDYNEQF

len: 12
v_gene: TRBV9
d_gene: TRBD1
j_gene: TRBJ2-5
CDR3aa: ASSAGQGTETQY

len: 13
v_gene: TRBV28
d_gene: NA
j_gene: TRBJ2-5
CDR3aa: ASSPVGGQQETQY

len: 13
v_gene: TRBV5-6
d_gene: NA
j_gene: TRBJ1-2
CDR3aa: ASSLDLQGVGGYT